This T cell receptor beta chain was sequenced for a study of cytomegalovirus exposure and HLA in healthy donors. Study-level results: V segments that were indistinguishable, TRBV6-2 and TRBV6-3 among them, were omitted from analysis. Relative to equally common others, HLA-associated TCR beta chains showed greater clonal expansion in a later analysis. HLA-A and HLA-B allele assignments for most subjects were reportedly predicted accurately using TCR beta sequences.

Primers: 60 Vbeta forward and 13 Jbeta reverse. Under the authors' procedure: The authors later counted some 76 million unique TCR beta chains, approximately 12 million of them shared. TCRdb's table, derived via immunoSEQ multiplex PCR, lists solely in-frame clones and lacks some. V, J and clone size were drawn from that table, and D and trimming were deduced from the DNA. The data hold roughly 100,000 clones, with less than 85% observed a single time. Germline V gene lookup returns CDR1 LNHDA and CDR2 SQIVND (reference sequence). V lost 7 bases, J lost 0 bases, and 7 bases stayed unmatched. This CDR3 has 15 residues. Details on this clone: What it binds is unknown.

The sample was PBMCs. This sequence was found in a man aged 40-49 years in good health and CMV-seropositive. The V and J genes are TRBV19 and TRBJ1-1; 8 bases agree with TRBD1. The DNA for the CDR3 is TGTGCCAGTACCCCTCAGGGGGCGTTGAACACTGAAGCTTTCTTT. Translating it yields CASTPQGALNTEAFF.